This T cell receptor (beta chain) was recorded in a study of cytomegalovirus exposure and HLA in healthy donors. Broader study findings: About 87% or about 30% of the time was how often most TCR beta V segments were productive, according to an earlier analysis. In vitro data verified a few CMV-associated chains as specific for CMV antigens. On later analysis, the bulk of CMV-associated TCR beta chains appeared to be HLA-restricted.

Both 60 Vbeta primers and 13 Jbeta primers went into the PCR. Sequencing used immunoSEQ multiplex PCR; TCRdb keeps in-frame clones, though not all of them. The table records some 150,000 clones, roughly 80% of them present only once. Comments on this clone: Its target is not known.

V lost 5 bases and J lost 4; bases outside the gene matches: 10. Per the germline V gene, CDR1 is SGHAT and CDR2 is FQNNGV. The CDR3 runs 16 residues. Input material: PBMCs. The origin of this receptor is a woman aged 45 to 65 in good health and CMV-seronegative. V usage is TRBV11-2 and J usage is TRBJ1-2, with 10 bases aligning to TRBD1. The CDR3, as DNA: TGTGCCAGCAGCCTCCCCGGGACAGGGGCTCTCTATGGCTACACCTTC. This gives the protein CASSLPGTGALYGYTF. Full variable domain (remainder filled in from reference TRBV11-2 and TRBJ1-2): EAGVAQSPRYKIIEKRQSVAFWCNPISGHATLYWYQQILGQGPKLLIQFQNNGVVDDSQLPKDRFSAERLKGVDSTLKIQPAKLEDSAVYLCASSLPGTGALYGYTFGSGTRLTVV.